The clone carrying this TCR beta chain was counted many times. The data belong to a study of human T cells and chemical hapten exposure. Sample time point: patch test 3, about 24 weeks after DPC sensitization. Treatment meaning: therapeutic diphenylcyclopropenone sensitization with weekly scalp DPC. It was from unfractionated whole blood that total RNA was extracted. At patch-test visits, sampling came before the patch test. Each CDR3 protein gets one entry after TCRdb re-called the RACE reads with MiXCR. Counted here are approximately 41,000 distinct CDR3 sequences, more than 9% occurring once; the ten biggest clones make up around 28%. V was cut by 4 bases and J by 2 bases, with 15 bases left in between. Germline values: CDR1 SQVTM, CDR2 ANQGSEA. This CDR3 comprises 14 residues.

The rearrangement uses TRBV29-1 and TRBJ2-7; D is ambiguous. The receptor comes from a man in his forties or fifties with alopecia areata. Some clones in this sample may be carry-over from other donors' samples. This material consisted of whole blood, taken in connection with sensitization to the hapten diphenylcyclopropenone (DPC). The CDR3 region has the DNA TGCAGCGTTGTTTGGGCCATGCAGCCCTACGAGCAGTACTTC. Protein product: CSVVWAMQPYEQYF.